This T cell receptor (beta chain) was sequenced during a study of shared clonotypes between healthy human individuals. The CDR3 sequence is 15 residues long. Losses at the gene ends were 6 bases for V and 4 bases for J; bases not matched to a gene: 8. CDR1 and CDR2 (germline): MNHEY, SVGAGI. Generated by immunoSEQ multiplex PCR, the TCRdb table keeps only in-frame clones and is missing some. The sample lists roughly 1.5 million clones, 95% to 99% occurring once. This chain links TRBV6-5 with TRBJ2-1, with 8 bases matching TRBD2. This TCR was sampled from a man aged 30 to 39 in good health. The sequenced sample was naive CD4+ T cells sorted from blood. Described subset: CD45RA+ positively selected. This chain's CDR3 is CASRSRASGYNEQFF. DNA for the CDR3: TGTGCCAGCAGAAGCCGTGCTAGCGGGTACAATGAGCAGTTCTTC.